The 22 T cell receptor beta chains below were found in one sample sequenced in a study of cytomegalovirus exposure and HLA in healthy donors. The PCR employed 60 Vbeta primers together with 13 Jbeta primers. Assay used: immunoSEQ multiplex PCR; TCRdb lists only in-frame clones, some missing. This table holds under 250,000 clones, approximately 79% found once. Material: PBMCs. All receptors come from a man in his forties or fifties in good health and CMV-seronegative.

The chain employs TRBV5-1 and TRBJ2-3; 9 nucleotides agree with TRBD2. Germline V lookup: CDR1 SGHRS, CDR2 YFSETQ. V shed 4 bases, J shed 2 bases, and the junction held 8 bases outside the gene matches. CDR3 length: 16 residues. The CDR3 coding sequence is TGCGCCAGCAGCCCTGGGGCTAGCGGGGACACAGATACGCAGTATTTT. Protein: CASSPGASGDTDTQYF.

CDR3 in amino acids: CASSQEGTGRRQFF. The CDR3 nucleotides are TGCGCCAGCAGCCAAGAGGGTACAGGGAGACGGCAGTTCTTC. The V gene is TRBV4-1, the J gene TRBJ2-1; D may be TRBD1 (6 bases). The CDR3 loop spans 14 amino acids. CDR1 is MGHRA and CDR2 is YSYEKL in the germline V gene. V was pared by 0 bases and J by 12 bases, with 15 bases between.

The V gene is TRBV2, the J gene TRBJ1-2, with D tentatively TRBD1 (5 bases). The CDR3 is 12 amino acids. Germline CDR1 and CDR2: SNHLY and FYNNEI. Trimming removed 0 bases from V and 10 bases from J, with 9 bases in between. This CDR3 reads CASSEAQGVYTF. DNA of the CDR3: TGTGCCAGCAGTGAAGCGCAGGGCGTCTACACCTTC.

This clone was observed a handful of times. The J gene is TRBJ2-3, the V gene TRBV5-4; the D gene is possibly TRBD2 (6 bases). This CDR3 contains 12 residues. V was trimmed by 3 bases and J by 4 bases, leaving 6 bases between them. Germline V CDR1 and CDR2: SGHNT, YYREEE (reference sequence). The DNA for the CDR3 is TGTGCCAGCAGCTGGGGGGCAGATACGCAGTATTTT. Its translation is CASSWGADTQYF.

The chain combines TRBV27 with TRBJ1-1; TRBD1 is a possible D gene (6 bases). This CDR3 region has 14 residues. CDR1 is MNHEY, CDR2 SMNVEV, per germline (reference sequence). The germline V and J ends were trimmed by 6 bases and 6 bases, with 17 bases remaining between them. The CDR3 DNA reads as TGTGCCAGCAGCTGGGACACCCGAGACGCTGAAGCTTTCTTT. As protein: CASSWDTRDAEAFF.

A remark on this clone: At one boundary the junction diverges from the germline segment, which might be a read error. The chain carries TRBV6-1 and TRBJ2-7, with 9 bases matching TRBD2. The V gene's germline CDR1 is MNHNS and CDR2 SASEGT. CDR3 size: 17 residues. CDR3: CASSEGLAGRFLYGQYF. CDR3 nucleotide sequence: TGTGCCAGCAGTGAAGGCCTAGCGGGACGGTTCCTCTACGGGCAGTACTTC.

The gene calls are TRBV5-1 and TRBJ1-5; TRBD1 agrees at 8 bases. Germline V gives CDR1 SGHRS, CDR2 YFSETQ. The CDR3 has 16 residues. The junction had 6 bases not matched to a gene; V was cut back by 4 bases and J by 0 bases. The CDR3 is CASSPGTGDSNQPQHF. The CDR3 DNA reads TGCGCCAGCAGCCCGGGGACAGGAGATAGCAATCAGCCCCAGCATTTT.

The chain uses TRBV6-5 and TRBJ1-1; the match to TRBD1 covers 7 bases. This CDR3 has 14 amino acids. The V segment lost 2 bases and the J segment 4 bases; nucleotides outside the gene matches: 4. Germline lookup yields CDR1 MNHEY and CDR2 SVGAGI. CDR3 coding DNA: TGTGCCAGCAGTTACCTAGGACAGGTCACTGAAGCTTTCTTT. Protein sequence: CASSYLGQVTEAFF.

This clone was detected a few times. J is TRBJ1-1 and V is TRBV7-9, with D perhaps TRBD1 (5 bases). Germline V gene lookup returns CDR1 SEHNR and CDR2 FQNEAQ (reference sequence). The ends were cut back, 7 bases at V and 11 bases at J, with 17 bases in the middle. The CDR3 runs 12 residues. Here the CDR3 reads CASNFEGGGAFF. As DNA, the CDR3 is TGTGCCAGCAACTTTGAAGGTGGGGGGGCTTTCTTT.

This clone appeared a few times. The V and J genes are TRBV11-2 and TRBJ1-2, with 11 bases identical to TRBD1. The V segment lost 4 bases and the J segment 6 bases; nucleotides outside the gene matches: 4. The CDR3 has 14 amino acids. From germline, CDR1 is SGHAT and CDR2 FQNNGV. The CDR3 loop reads CASSSRTGGNGYTF. The CDR3 bases are TGTGCCAGCAGCTCTAGGACAGGGGGCAATGGCTACACCTTC.

J is TRBJ1-2 and V is TRBV19, with D unresolved. The CDR3 runs 13 residues. Germline V CDR1 and CDR2: LNHDA, SQIVND (reference sequence). The V and J ends lost 3 bases and 5 bases respectively, with 10 bases between them. CDR3 loop: CASSIRSNYGYTF. CDR3 in DNA: TGTGCCAGTAGTATCAGGTCGAATTATGGCTACACCTTC.

This clone occurred a few times. The rearrangement links TRBV19 to TRBJ2-7, with 9 bases fitting TRBD2. The germline V gene encodes CDR1 LNHDA and CDR2 SQIVND (reference sequence). This CDR3 has 14 residues. V was pared by 2 bases and J by 6 bases, with 5 bases of the junction left unmatched. The CDR3 region is CASSISPSGIEQYF. The CDR3 nucleotides are TGTGCCAGTAGTATATCTCCTAGCGGGATCGAGCAGTACTTC.

The table lists this clone with a count of one. The rearrangement uses TRBV18 and TRBJ1-1, with D possibly matching TRBD1 (5 bases). The CDR3 spans 14 residues. With 1 base removed from V and 3 bases from J, the gap between germline ends came to 9 bases. Looked up from germline, CDR1 is KGHSH and CDR2 is LQKENI. The CDR3 loop reads CASSPREGDTEAFF. CDR3 DNA: TGTGCCAGCTCACCACGAGAAGGGGACACTGAAGCTTTCTTT.

This clone was found a few times. This chain uses TRBV6-5 with TRBJ2-7; 7 bases agree with TRBD1. The CDR3 sequence is 12 residues long. Germline assignment: CDR1 MNHEY and CDR2 SVGAGI. Germline trimming cut 7 bases from V and 5 bases from J; bases unmatched to any gene: 5. CDR3 loop: CASKTGQNEQYF. The CDR3 DNA reads TGTGCCAGCAAAACGGGACAGAACGAGCAGTACTTC.

Of note for this clone: Other nucleotide sequences from this sample produce the same CDR3. The chain uses TRBV5-1 and TRBJ1-5; possibly TRBD1 for D (6 bases). Germline V gives CDR1 SGHRS, CDR2 YFSETQ. V lost 0 bases and J lost 2, with 6 bases in between. The length of the CDR3 is 14 residues. The chain's CDR3 is CASSLGTGNQPQHF. CDR3 coding DNA: TGCGCCAGCAGCTTGGGGACAGGCAATCAGCCCCAGCATTTT.

This clone turned up a few times. This sequence joins TRBV6-5 and TRBJ1-2, with D hard to call. V shed 6 bases and J shed 1 base, with 12 bases lying between them. Germline loops: CDR1 MNHEY, CDR2 SVGAGI. This CDR3 has 14 amino acids. The CDR3 loop reads CASSGGFLNYGYTF. CDR3 sequence (DNA): TGTGCCAGCAGCGGAGGTTTTCTTAACTATGGCTACACCTTC.

This clone was picked up one time. CDR3 amino acids: CATWDRGNNQPQHF. In DNA, the CDR3 is TGTGCCACCTGGGACAGGGGTAACAATCAGCCCCAGCATTTT. The V gene is TRBV19, the J gene TRBJ1-5; TRBD1 aligns across 10 bases. Per germline, CDR1 LNHDA and CDR2 SQIVND (reference sequence). The trim removed 10 bases at V and 3 bases at J, leaving 6 bases unmatched. There are 14 residues in the CDR3.

This chain connects TRBV7-3 to TRBJ1-6; 7 positions agree with TRBD1. This CDR3 is 16 amino acids long. With V trimmed by 1 base and J by 5 bases, 5 bases remained unmatched. The germline V gene has CDR1 SGHTA and CDR2 FQGTGA. The CDR3 coding sequence is TGTGCCAGCAGCTTAAGCGTAGGGACAGATAATTCACCCCTCCACTTT. Protein: CASSLSVGTDNSPLHF.

This clone was detected a few times. This chain connects TRBV21-1 to TRBJ2-1; the table calls TRBD2, which could not be checked here. TRBV21-1 corresponds to a pseudogene. CDR3 size: 16 residues. The CDR3, as DNA: TGTGCCAGCAGCTCGAGAGGGACTAGCGGGAGGGCCCACCAGTTCTTC. This encodes CASSSRGTSGRAHQFF.

The genes are TRBV6-1 and TRBJ2-7, with 7 bases lining up with TRBD1. CDR3 size: 12 residues. The V gene's germline CDR1 is MNHNS and CDR2 SASEGT. J lost 3 bases, V lost 4 bases, and 0 bases had no gene match. CDR3 in DNA: TGTGCCAGCAGTGGGGACAGCTACGAGCAGTACTTC. It specifies CASSGDSYEQYF.

Only a few counts were recorded for this clone. The chain combines TRBV4-2 with TRBJ2-7, with TRBD2 matching 13 bases. The junction had 12 bases not matched to a gene; V was cut back by 4 bases and J by 0 bases. The CDR3 sequence is 19 residues long. Germline V gives CDR1 LGHNA, CDR2 YNFKEQ. The CDR3 spells CASSLRRGTSGTPSYEQYF. DNA for the CDR3: TGTGCCAGCAGCCTAAGAAGAGGGACTAGCGGGACCCCCTCCTACGAGCAGTACTTC.

V and J are TRBV30 and TRBJ1-2; no clear D. V was pared by 3 bases and J by 4 bases, with 9 bases between. The CDR3 has 12 residues. Germline V CDR1 and CDR2: GTSNPN, SVGIG (reference sequence). The CDR3 DNA reads TGTGCCTGGAGCCCAGGAGGCTATGGCTACACCTTC. It yields the protein CAWSPGGYGYTF.